This entry lists 16 T cell receptor beta chains sequenced from one sample in a study of shared clonotypes between healthy human individuals. Using immunoSEQ multiplex PCR, the repertoire was profiled, and TCRdb retains in-frame clones only, with some absent. The table lists some 2,500,000 clones, 80% to 95% of them singletons. The specimen sequenced was naive CD4+ T cells from PBMCs. Subset denoted: CD45RA+ positively selected. These receptors were taken from a man aged 18 to 29 in good health. Some clones in this sample may be carry-over from other donors' samples.

The V call is TRBV11-2, the J call TRBJ2-1; no reliable D call. V was shortened by 2 bases and J by 6 bases, with 8 bases between the two germline ends. The CDR3 contains 13 residues. The V gene's germline CDR1 is SGHAT and CDR2 FQNNGV. CDR3 in amino acids: CASSLSSLNEQFF. DNA for the CDR3: TGTGCCAGCAGCTTATCGAGCCTCAATGAGCAGTTCTTC.

The rearrangement uses TRBV11-2 and TRBJ2-1; D unresolved. V dropped 2 bases and J dropped 7 bases, with 15 bases sitting between them. This CDR3 spans 15 amino acids. CDR1 is SGHAT and CDR2 is FQNNGV in the germline V gene. The CDR3 loop reads CASSLSFQERNEQFF. The DNA of the CDR3 is TGTGCCAGCAGCTTATCCTTTCAAGAACGAAATGAGCAGTTCTTC.

V gene TRBV19 combines with J gene TRBJ2-1; tentative D call: TRBD1 (5 bases). V lost 1 base and J lost 1, with 5 bases in between. The CDR3 totals 14 residues. Germline-derived CDR1 and CDR2 are LNHDA and SQIVND (reference sequence). This CDR3 is CASSIGQSYNEQFF. The CDR3 nucleotides read TGTGCCAGTAGTATAGGACAGTCCTACAATGAGCAGTTCTTC. Combining the CDR3 with reference TRBV19 and TRBJ2-1 gives the whole variable domain DGGITQSPKYLFRKEGQNVTLSCEQNLNHDAMYWYRQDPGQGLRLIYYSQIVNDFQKGDIAEGYSVSREKKESFPLTVTSAQKNPTAFYLCASSIGQSYNEQFFGPGTRLTVL.

The V call is TRBV5-1, the J call TRBJ1-4; TRBD1 is a possible D gene (5 bases). Trimming pared 0 bases from V and 0 bases from J, leaving 12 bases between. There are 17 residues in the CDR3. CDR1 SGHRS and CDR2 YFSETQ come from the germline V gene. The CDR3 DNA sequence: TGCGCCAGCAGCTTGGCATCAGGGTTTGCAACTAATGAAAAACTGTTTTTT. Translating gives CASSLASGFATNEKLFF.

The J gene is TRBJ2-7, the V gene TRBV6-5, with D perhaps being TRBD1 or TRBD2 (5 bases each). CDR1 is MNHEY and CDR2 is SVGAGI in the germline V gene. The CDR3 length is 15 residues. The V end was cut by 6 bases, the J end by 3 bases, with 18 bases between. The CDR3 bases are TGTGCCAGCAGGGTTAGGGGACGGCCTCTCTACGAGCAGTACTTC. Amino acids: CASRVRGRPLYEQYF.

CDR3 loop: CASSPRQGPRKAFF. The DNA for the CDR3 is TGTGCCAGCAGCCCACGACAGGGGCCGAGAAAAGCTTTCTTT. The chain combines TRBV7-8 with TRBJ1-1; 8 positions match TRBD1. The CDR3 runs to 14 residues. The V gene end was trimmed by 5 bases and the J gene end by 9 bases; junction bases not matched to a gene: 11. Per germline, CDR1 SGHVS and CDR2 FQNEAQ.

The chain couples TRBV2 to TRBJ2-1, with a weak D call TRBD1 (6 bases). Trimming cost V 9 bases and J 8 bases, with 11 bases left between them. Germline CDR1 reads SNHLY; CDR2 reads FYNNEI. The CDR3 length is 11 residues. In DNA, the CDR3 is TGTGCCAGTACGGGACACGATGAGCAGTTCTTC. Translation: CASTGHDEQFF.

This sequence joins TRBV29-1 and TRBJ1-3; a possible D gene is TRBD1 (5 bases). Trimming stripped 3 bases from V and 2 bases from J, with 11 bases between. Germline V gives CDR1 SQVTM, CDR2 ANQGSEA. This CDR3 contains 14 residues. CDR3 DNA sequence: TGCAGCGTTGAGTACGGGGCCACTGGAAACACCATATATTTT. Translated, it gives CSVEYGATGNTIYF.

This clone was observed a few times. The chain carries TRBV6-6 and TRBJ1-2; D might be TRBD1 (6 bases). V was pared by 8 bases and J by 8 bases, with 18 bases between. The CDR3 covers 13 residues. Per germline, CDR1 MNHNY and CDR2 SVGAGI (reference sequence). CDR3 sequence reads: CASSGELVSGYTF. DNA of the CDR3: TGTGCCAGCTCAGGGGAACTTGTTTCGGGCTACACCTTC.

The V and J genes are TRBV27 and TRBJ2-7, with 10 bases identical to TRBD2. Trimming cost V 7 bases and J 3 bases; bases outside gene matches: 9. The germline V gene has CDR1 MNHEY and CDR2 SMNVEV (reference sequence). The CDR3 length is 15 residues. The CDR3 DNA reads as TGTGCCAGCACCCCACTAGCGGGAACACACTACGAGCAGTACTTC. Amino acid sequence: CASTPLAGTHYEQYF.

There are a few counts of this clone. The V and J genes are TRBV7-3 and TRBJ1-1, with a weak D call TRBD1 (5 bases). This CDR3 is built from 13 residues. Germline V gene sequence: CDR1 SGHTA, CDR2 FQGTGA. V lost 0 bases and J lost 8, with 10 bases in between. As DNA, the CDR3 is TGTGCCAGCAGCTTAACGAGGGACCAAGAAGCTTTCTTT. The encoded protein is CASSLTRDQEAFF.

This clone appeared a single time. This rearrangement joins TRBV29-1 to TRBJ1-2; D gene unclear. The CDR3 is 13 amino acids. Deletions cut 4 bases from V and 4 bases from J, with 13 bases between. Germline CDR1 SQVTM, CDR2 ANQGSEA. In nucleotides, the CDR3 is TGCAGCGTTGGCCAGTACGAGATCTATGGCTACACCTTC. Amino acid sequence: CSVGQYEIYGYTF.

The chain employs TRBV7-6 and TRBJ1-4; the match to TRBD1 covers 7 bases. CDR3 length: 16 residues. CDR1 is SGHVS, CDR2 FNYEAQ, per germline. The J segment lost 4 bases and the V segment lost 5 bases, leaving 10 bases of the junction unmatched. In DNA, the CDR3 is TGTGCCAGCAGCGGTGGACCGGGACAGTTTAATGAAAAACTGTTTTTT. Translation: CASSGGPGQFNEKLFF.

This clone was recorded a few times. The gene calls are TRBV2 and TRBJ1-2; TRBD1 matches 7 bases. J lost 5 bases, V lost 11 bases, and 17 bases had no gene match. The CDR3 extends over 15 amino acids. Germline V gives CDR1 SNHLY, CDR2 FYNNEI. CDR3 loop: CADSGGQLSAYGYTF. The DNA for the CDR3 is TGTGCCGATTCAGGGGGACAGCTTTCTGCTTATGGCTACACCTTC.

The chain employs TRBV7-3 and TRBJ1-5; possibly TRBD1 for D (5 bases). The CDR3 is made up of 13 amino acids. Trimming removed 5 bases from V and 4 bases from J, with 9 bases in between. Germline-derived CDR1 and CDR2 are SGHTA and FQGTGA. This CDR3 is CASSQGRNQPQHF. CDR3 in DNA: TGTGCCAGCAGCCAGGGTCGGAATCAGCCCCAGCATTTT.

The genes are TRBV5-8 and TRBJ1-4; unclear D gene. V was clipped by 0 bases and J by 10 bases, with 10 bases between them. The CDR3 runs to 13 residues. The V gene's germline CDR1 is SGHTS and CDR2 YDEGEE. Written as DNA, the CDR3 is TGTGCCAGCAGCTTGGAACAGTTCGGAAAACTGTTTTTT. Translating gives CASSLEQFGKLFF.